Listed below are T cell receptor beta chains from one sample, sequenced in a study of blood T cell repertoires in COVID-19. Profiled with immunoSEQ multiplex PCR; TCRdb holds only in-frame clones, not every one. In the table there are hundreds of thousands of clones, about 90% of which are singletons. The sequenced material came from PBMCs or T cells enriched from blood (not recorded which). These receptors came from a young woman who had recovered from COVID-19. CDR3s include the opening cysteine and the closing phenylalanine or tryptophan. A D gene is named only where the DNA matches it firmly. Size tells how often a clone was seen (once, few, many) or the class of an expanded clone, and some rows leave it out.

length: 19; V: TRBV19; D: TRBD1; J: TRBJ2-6; size: NA; DNA: TGTGCCAGTAGTGGATGGGGACAGAGCTCTTTCTCTGGGGCCAACGTCCTGACTTTC; CDR3: CASSGWGQSSFSGANVLTF
length: 14; V: TRBV6-5; D: NA; J: TRBJ1-2; size: NA; DNA: TGTGCCAGCAGCCACCGACAGAACCGAAATGGCTACACCTTC; CDR3: CASSHRQNRNGYTF
length: 15; V: TRBV19; D: TRBD1; J: TRBJ2-1; size: NA; DNA: TGTGCCAGTAGTCCCGACAGGGGCTCCTACAATGAGCAGTTCTTC; CDR3: CASSPDRGSYNEQFF
length: 13; V: TRBV28; D: NA; J: TRBJ2-7; size: NA; DNA: TGTGCCAGCAGTTTGACAGTCCGCTACGAGCAGTACTTC; CDR3: CASSLTVRYEQYF
length: 15; V: TRBV5-8; D: NA; J: TRBJ1-5; size: NA; DNA: TGTGCCAGCAGCCTCGGACACGTTAGCAATCAGCCCCAGCATTTT; CDR3: CASSLGHVSNQPQHF
length: 17; V: TRBV7-9; D: TRBD1; J: TRBJ2-7; size: NA; DNA: TGTGCCAGCAGCGTAGCCTCCAGGACAGGGGGTCGGAACGAGCAGTACTTC; CDR3: CASSVASRTGGRNEQYF
length: 11; V: TRBV2; D: NA; J: TRBJ2-7; size: NA; DNA: TGTGCCAGCACCCCCAGCTACGAGCAGTACTTC; CDR3: CASTPSYEQYF
length: 11; V: TRBV7-9; D: NA; J: TRBJ2-1; size: NA; DNA: TGTGCCAGCAGCCGGGATTATGAGCAGTTCTTC; CDR3: CASSRDYEQFF
length: 15; V: TRBV6-5; D: TRBD1; J: TRBJ1-6; size: NA; DNA: TGTGCCAGCAGCACAATTGGACAGGGGGGTTCACCCCTCCACTTT; CDR3: CASSTIGQGGSPLHF
length: 15; V: TRBV30; D: TRBD1; J: TRBJ1-2; size: NA; DNA: TGTGCCTGGAGGGACAGGGTTTCTTCTAACTATGGCTACACCTTC; CDR3: CAWRDRVSSNYGYTF
length: 15; V: TRBV30; D: TRBD1; J: TRBJ1-2; size: many; DNA: TGTGCCTCCGTAATGACCAGGGGGCCCCACTATGGCTACACCTTC; CDR3: CASVMTRGPHYGYTF
length: 14; V: TRBV27; D: NA; J: TRBJ2-7; size: many; DNA: TGTGCCAGCAGCAAGCCGGATCGGGGTGAAGAGCAGTACTTC; CDR3: CASSKPDRGEEQYF
length: 15; V: TRBV7-9; D: NA; J: TRBJ1-4; size: NA; DNA: TGTGCCAGCTCGGTCTCGGGGGCAACTAATGAAAAACTGTTTTTT; CDR3: CASSVSGATNEKLFF
length: 14; V: TRBV4-3; D: NA; J: TRBJ1-2; size: NA; DNA: TGCGCCAGCAGCCAAGAGCTGGGGCCGATGCGCTACACCTTC; CDR3: CASSQELGPMRYTF
length: 15; V: TRBV6-5; D: NA; J: TRBJ1-2; size: NA; DNA: TGTGCCAGCAACCCGGACTGGAGGCCTTTATTGGGCTACACCTTC; CDR3: CASNPDWRPLLGYTF
length: 19; V: TRBV4-1; D: NA; J: TRBJ2-5; size: NA; DNA: TGCGCCAGCAGCCCAGGAGGCGTGGGTCCGAGGGGGGGTGAAGAGACCCAGTACTTC; CDR3: CASSPGGVGPRGGEETQYF
length: 13; V: TRBV6-6; D: NA; J: TRBJ1-3; size: NA; DNA: TGTGCCAGCGGTTCTCGAGGGAGAAACACCATATATTTT; CDR3: CASGSRGRNTIYF
length: 13; V: TRBV5-1; D: NA; J: TRBJ2-7; size: few; DNA: TGCGCCAGCAGCTTGGTGGCAGACTACGAGCAGTACTTC; CDR3: CASSLVADYEQYF
length: 13; V: TRBV18; D: TRBD1; J: TRBJ2-7; size: once; DNA: TGTGCCAGCTCACCAAGGGACAGCTACGAGCAGTACTTC; CDR3: CASSPRDSYEQYF
length: 12; V: TRBV27; D: NA; J: TRBJ1-5; size: NA; DNA: TGTGCCACCAGAACAGGGAGTCAGCCCCAGCATTTT; CDR3: CATRTGSQPQHF
length: 13; V: TRBV2; D: TRBD2; J: TRBJ2-7; size: NA; DNA: TGTGCCAGCACTGGGACTAGCGGCTACGAGCAGTACTTC; CDR3: CASTGTSGYEQYF
length: 14; V: TRBV18; D: TRBD1; J: TRBJ2-5; size: NA; DNA: TGTGCCAGCTCACCCGACAGGGGCGAAGAGACCCAGTACTTC; CDR3: CASSPDRGEETQYF
length: 12; V: TRBV7-9; D: NA; J: TRBJ1-4; size: NA; DNA: TGTGCCAGCAGCTTACCCCAGGGAGGACTGTTTTTT; CDR3: CASSLPQGGLFF
length: 15; V: TRBV5-1; D: TRBD1; J: TRBJ1-3; size: NA; DNA: TGCGCCAGCAGCCCTACAGGGGAACGGGGAAACACCATATATTTT; CDR3: CASSPTGERGNTIYF
length: 14; V: TRBV7-9; D: TRBD1; J: TRBJ2-7; size: few; DNA: TGTGCCAGCAGCGCACGGGACAGGCGCTACGAGCAGTACTTC; CDR3: CASSARDRRYEQYF
length: 15; V: TRBV28; D: TRBD2; J: TRBJ2-1; size: NA; DNA: TGTGCCAGCAGCCCAGCGGGGGGGACGTACAATGAGCAGTTCTTC; CDR3: CASSPAGGTYNEQFF
length: 17; V: TRBV30; D: TRBD1; J: TRBJ1-1; size: NA; DNA: TGTGCCTGGAGTGTAATCAGGGGGGACGTCCTGAACACTGAAGCTTTCTTT; CDR3: CAWSVIRGDVLNTEAFF
length: 13; V: TRBV28; D: TRBD1; J: TRBJ2-7; size: NA; DNA: TGTGCCAGTAAGACAGGGGGCAGGGGCGAGCAGTACTTC; CDR3: CASKTGGRGEQYF
length: 15; V: TRBV4-3; D: NA; J: TRBJ2-7; size: NA; DNA: TGCGCCAGCAGCCAAGAAGGGACACCCACCTACGAGCAGTACTTC; CDR3: CASSQEGTPTYEQYF
length: 14; V: TRBV19; D: NA; J: TRBJ2-5; size: NA; DNA: TGTGCCAGTAGTATGGCAGGGGCTGAAGAGACCCAGTACTTC; CDR3: CASSMAGAEETQYF
length: 13; V: TRBV6-5; D: NA; J: TRBJ1-4; size: NA; DNA: TGTGCCAGCAGCTCCGTTCGGGGTGAAAAACTGTTTTTT; CDR3: CASSSVRGEKLFF
length: 15; V: TRBV24-1; D: TRBD1; J: TRBJ2-5; size: NA; DNA: TGTGCCACCAGTGATTTGGGACAGGGAAAAGAGACCCAGTACTTC; CDR3: CATSDLGQGKETQYF
length: 16; V: TRBV11-2; D: TRBD1; J: TRBJ1-2; size: NA; DNA: TGTGCCAGCAGCTTAGTACAGGGGATAAGGGACTATGGCTACACCTTC; CDR3: CASSLVQGIRDYGYTF
length: 18; V: TRBV5-1; D: NA; J: TRBJ1-6; size: NA; DNA: TGCGCCAGCAGCTCTGGGATCTCAGGACAGTTTCGTAATTCACCCCTCCACTTT; CDR3: CASSSGISGQFRNSPLHF
length: 16; V: TRBV7-2; D: NA; J: TRBJ1-1; size: few; DNA: TGTGCTTCTTTGGGGACATACGACCCAATGAACACTGAAGCTTTCTTT; CDR3: CASLGTYDPMNTEAFF
length: 13; V: TRBV12-3/TRBV12-4; D: TRBD1; J: TRBJ2-7; size: NA; DNA: TGTGCCAGCAGTTTACGACAGGGGAGTGAGCAGTACTTC; CDR3: CASSLRQGSEQYF
length: 15; V: TRBV9; D: TRBD1; J: TRBJ1-1; size: NA; DNA: TGTGCCAGCAGCGTAGGACAGGGGATGAACACTGAAGCTTTCTTT; CDR3: CASSVGQGMNTEAFF
length: 16; V: TRBV10-1; D: NA; J: TRBJ1-6; size: once; DNA: TGCGCCAGCGGGCGTAGAGAGACCTCCTATAATTCACCCCTCCACTTT; CDR3: CASGRRETSYNSPLHF
length: 14; V: TRBV7-2; D: NA; J: TRBJ1-1; size: NA; DNA: TGTGCCAGCAGCTTTTCAGGTCAGAACACTGAAGCTTTCTTT; CDR3: CASSFSGQNTEAFF
length: 15; V: TRBV19; D: TRBD1; J: TRBJ1-1; size: NA; DNA: TGTGCCATACTCAGAAATACAGGGGGCCACACTGAAGCTTTCTTT; CDR3: CAILRNTGGHTEAFF
length: 14; V: TRBV3-1/TRBV3-2; D: TRBD2; J: TRBJ2-7; size: NA; DNA: TGTGCCAGCAGCCAAGGCGGGGGGCCCTACGAGCAGTACTTC; CDR3: CASSQGGGPYEQYF
length: 15; V: TRBV9; D: TRBD2; J: TRBJ2-1; size: once; DNA: TGTGCCAGCAGCGTAGTGGGACTAGCGGCCGATGAGCAGTTCTTC; CDR3: CASSVVGLAADEQFF
length: 12; V: TRBV12-3/TRBV12-4; D: NA; J: TRBJ1-6; size: NA; DNA: TGTGCCAGCAGTTTTTCAGGGTTTGCCCTCCACTTT; CDR3: CASSFSGFALHF
length: 17; V: TRBV7-9; D: TRBD1; J: TRBJ2-1; size: once; DNA: TGTGCCAGCAGCTCCCCGACCCGGGACAGATCCTACAATGAGCAGTTCTTC; CDR3: CASSSPTRDRSYNEQFF
length: 15; V: TRBV3-1/TRBV3-2; D: NA; J: TRBJ2-1; size: NA; DNA: TGTGCCAGCAGCCTGTCCCTGGGGCGGTACAATGAGCAGTTCTTC; CDR3: CASSLSLGRYNEQFF
length: 12; V: TRBV6-5; D: NA; J: TRBJ1-1; size: NA; DNA: TGTGCCAGCAGCCGGATCGGAGTTGAAGCTTTCTTT; CDR3: CASSRIGVEAFF
length: 17; V: TRBV11-2; D: NA; J: TRBJ1-2; size: NA; DNA: TGTGCCAGCAGCTTAGGATGGGGGCCGGAAATGCTATATGGCTACACCTTC; CDR3: CASSLGWGPEMLYGYTF
length: 14; V: TRBV6-2/TRBV6-3; D: NA; J: TRBJ1-3; size: few; DNA: TGTGCCAGCAGCAGGGAGGACACTGGAAACACCATATATTTT; CDR3: CASSREDTGNTIYF
length: 16; V: TRBV19; D: NA; J: TRBJ2-2; size: once; DNA: TGTGCCAGTAGCCAGACAGTGAACCCGAACACCGGGGAGCTGTTTTTT; CDR3: CASSQTVNPNTGELFF
length: 13; V: TRBV2; D: TRBD1; J: TRBJ1-1; size: NA; DNA: TGTGCCAGCAATGGACAGGGTACCACTGAAGCTTTCTTT; CDR3: CASNGQGTTEAFF
length: 17; V: TRBV2; D: NA; J: TRBJ1-6; size: NA; DNA: TGTGCCAGCAGTGTGCTAGGGACCCGTACCGGGGGTTCACCCCTCCACTTT; CDR3: CASSVLGTRTGGSPLHF
length: 13; V: TRBV5-1; D: TRBD1; J: TRBJ1-2; size: NA; DNA: TGCGCCAGCAGCCCAAGGGACAGCTATGGCTACACCTTC; CDR3: CASSPRDSYGYTF
length: 14; V: TRBV28; D: NA; J: TRBJ1-4; size: once; DNA: TGTGCCAGCAGTCAACCGACAGTAAATGAAAAACTGTTTTTT; CDR3: CASSQPTVNEKLFF
length: 14; V: TRBV10-3; D: NA; J: TRBJ1-2; size: NA; DNA: TGTGCCATCAGTAACTCAGGTGGGGAGCATGGCTACACCTTC; CDR3: CAISNSGGEHGYTF
length: 18; V: TRBV5-6; D: TRBD1; J: TRBJ2-6; size: NA; DNA: TGTGCCAGCAGCTTCTTGGCCAGGGGGCTTGCTGGGGCCAACGTCCTGACTTTC; CDR3: CASSFLARGLAGANVLTF